Listed below are T cell receptor beta chains from one sample, sequenced in a study of neurological immune-mediated disorders. TCRdb called the 5' RACE reads again in MiXCR, with one record for every CDR3 protein. Altogether 52,000 or so distinct CDR3 sequences are present, more than 3% being singletons, with the ten largest covering about 2%. Input material: CD4+ T cells from blood. These receptors all stem from a woman in her forties with multiple sclerosis. The CDR3 runs from the conserved cysteine through the conserved F or W. A D gene is named only where the DNA matches it firmly. Expanded clones are given a class, and other clones once, few, many or no size at all.

j_call	d_call	clone_size	v_call	cdr3_nt	cdr3_aa
TRBJ2-2	.	many	TRBV5-1	TGCGCCAGCAGCTTGGTTGCGGGAAGCGGGGAGCTGTTTTTT	CASSLVAGSGELFF
TRBJ2-7	TRBD1	medium-sized	TRBV4-1	TGCGCCAGCAGCCTCGGCCGGACAGGGGGCGACGAGCAGTACTTC	CASSLGRTGGDEQYF
TRBJ2-7	TRBD1	.	TRBV5-1	TGCGCCAGCAGCTTGGTTACCGGGACAGGAGCCTACGAGCAGTACTTC	CASSLVTGTGAYEQYF
TRBJ1-1	TRBD1	many	TRBV11-2	TGTGCCAGCAGCTCCGATTTGACAGGGACAGCTTTCTTT	CASSSDLTGTAFF
TRBJ1-2	.	many	TRBV5-1	TGCGCCAGCAGCTCCTGGACCGATGGCTACACCTTC	CASSSWTDGYTF
TRBJ1-4	TRBD1	.	TRBV6-6	TGTGCCAGCAGTACCCGGGACAGGGGGCAGGTACTGTTTTTT	CASSTRDRGQVLFF
TRBJ2-3	TRBD2	many	TRBV20-1	TGCAGTGCTAGAGATGGGAAAGCGGGGGGAATAGATACGCAGTATTTT	CSARDGKAGGIDTQYF
TRBJ1-6	TRBD1	many	TRBV20-1	TGCAGTGCTATGGGACAGGGGGTTTCACCCCTCCACTTT	CSAMGQGVSPLHF
TRBJ2-1	.	many	TRBV7-2	TGTGCCAGCAGCTTAGCCCTAGGTGTTGAGGTGCCTGACTGGTATGAGCAGTTCTTC	CASSLALGVEVPDWYEQFF
TRBJ2-1	.	.	TRBV9	.	CASSFYICSARDSNTSGVYNEQFF
TRBJ1-3	.	many	TRBV12-3/TRBV12-4	TGTGCCAGCACCGTAAATGCTGGAAACACCATATATTTT	CASTVNAGNTIYF
TRBJ2-1	.	many	TRBV20-1	TGCAGTGCTGTGAAGGACCGCGGGGTGAGTGAGCAGTTCTTC	CSAVKDRGVSEQFF
TRBJ2-7	.	many	TRBV5-1	TGCGCCAGCAGCTTGGATGGAGGGAATGGCGAGCAGTACTTC	CASSLDGGNGEQYF
TRBJ2-1	TRBD2	many	TRBV2	TGTGCCAGCAGTGGACTAGCGATGGACAATGAGCAGTTCTTC	CASSGLAMDNEQFF
TRBJ1-1	TRBD1	many	TRBV20-1	TGCAGTGCTAGCAGGGGGAGTTTGAACACTGAAGCTTTCTTT	CSASRGSLNTEAFF
TRBJ2-7	.	many	TRBV7-2	TGTGCCAGCAGCCTGCCCAGGGGAGGAATCTACGAGCAGTACTTC	CASSLPRGGIYEQYF
TRBJ2-3	TRBD2	many	TRBV11-2	TGTGCCAGCAGCGATCCGGGGGCTAGCGGGGGGACCGATACGCAGTATTTT	CASSDPGASGGTDTQYF
TRBJ1-3	TRBD1	many	TRBV25-1	TGTGCCAGCAGTGGGGGACAGGGGGAAGGAGACACCATATATTTT	CASSGGQGEGDTIYF
TRBJ2-1	.	many	TRBV5-1	TGCGCCAGCAGCTTGTCGAGCGGCAATGAGCAGTTCTTC	CASSLSSGNEQFF
TRBJ1-4	.	many	TRBV5-5	TGTGCCAGCAGCTTGGTTGCAACTAATGAAAAACTGTTTTTT	CASSLVATNEKLFF
TRBJ1-2	.	many	TRBV5-1	TGCGCCAGCAGCCTCGAGGGCTCACTAATGGTCTATGGCTACACCTTC	CASSLEGSLMVYGYTF
TRBJ2-3	TRBD2	many	TRBV20-1	TGCAGTGCTGACCATAGCGGGGGGGCTACAGATACGCAGTATTTT	CSADHSGGATDTQYF
TRBJ1-4	.	many	TRBV4-1	TGCGCCAGCAGCCAAGAGCGTGGTAGGGCTAATGAAAAACTGTTTTTT	CASSQERGRANEKLFF
TRBJ1-2	.	many	TRBV29-1	TGCAGCGTTGAAGATCGGATTTCGGGGCCTAGAGGCTATGGCTACACCTTC	CSVEDRISGPRGYGYTF
TRBJ1-5	TRBD1	many	TRBV20-1	TGCAGTGCTAGAGAGACAGGGATTCAGCCCCAGCATTTT	CSARETGIQPQHF
TRBJ1-2	.	many	TRBV20-1	TGCAGTGCTAGAGGGTGGCAGAAACTTAACTATGGCTACACCTTC	CSARGWQKLNYGYTF
TRBJ2-5	.	many	TRBV5-1	TGCGCCAGCAGCTTGTATGTTGAGACCCAGTACTTC	CASSLYVETQYF
TRBJ2-5	TRBD1	many	TRBV20-1	TGCAGTGCTAGAATCTTAACAGGGGGCGAGACCCAGTACTTC	CSARILTGGETQYF
TRBJ1-2	TRBD1	many	TRBV20-1	TGCAGTGCTAGAGCCGGGACAGGAGATCGCGGACGCTATGGCTACACCTTC	CSARAGTGDRGRYGYTF
TRBJ1-1	.	many	TRBV29-1	TGCAGCGCTGAGGGGGGGCGCGGGGTCACTGAAGCTTTCTTT	CSAEGGRGVTEAFF
TRBJ2-7	TRBD1	many	TRBV6-2/TRBV6-3	TGTGCCAGCAGCTACGACAGGGCAGGGAACGAGCAGTACTTC	CASSYDRAGNEQYF
TRBJ1-2	.	many	TRBV3-1	TGTGCCAGCAGCCAAGAAGAGCGAGGGACAAGTTATGGCTACACCTTC	CASSQEERGTSYGYTF
TRBJ2-3	.	many	TRBV5-1	TGCGCCAGCAGCCTAAGGGGAGATACGCAGTATTTT	CASSLRGDTQYF
TRBJ1-2	.	many	TRBV28	TGTGCCAGCAGTACAGCCGCTAACTATGGCTACACCTTC	CASSTAANYGYTF
TRBJ1-5	TRBD1	many	TRBV6-1	TGTGCCAGCAGTGCCTTGACAGGGGGCTATCAGCCCCAGCATTTT	CASSALTGGYQPQHF
TRBJ1-5	TRBD1	many	TRBV10-2	TGCGCCAGTATGGATCGATTGGACAGGGCTTACAATCAGCCCCAGCATTTT	CASMDRLDRAYNQPQHF
TRBJ1-5	.	many	TRBV5-1	TGCGCCAGCAGCCTGGGGGGGACCAATCAGCCCCAGCATTTT	CASSLGGTNQPQHF
TRBJ2-7	.	few	TRBV10-2	TGCGCCAGCAGTCGTGGAACCTACGAGCAGTACTTC	CASSRGTYEQYF
TRBJ2-1	.	many	TRBV5-1	TGCGCCAGCAGCTTGGAACCGTCGCGAGGCAATGAGCAGTTCTTC	CASSLEPSRGNEQFF
TRBJ1-4	TRBD1	many	TRBV5-1	TGCGCCAGCAGCTTGGATGGGGACAGGTGGAGAGCAACTAATGAAAAACTGTTTTTT	CASSLDGDRWRATNEKLFF
TRBJ2-1	.	many	TRBV4-1	TGCGCCAGCAGCCAGCTCCCTTCGACCGAGCAGTTCTTC	CASSQLPSTEQFF
TRBJ2-3	TRBD1	many	TRBV20-1	TGCAGTGCTAGGGGCAATCTCGGACAGGGTGGCACAGATACGCAGTATTTT	CSARGNLGQGGTDTQYF
TRBJ1-4	.	many	TRBV18	TGTGCCAGCTCACCCGCGGGAAATAATGAAAAACTGTTTTTT	CASSPAGNNEKLFF
TRBJ1-2	.	many	TRBV20-1	TGCAGTGCTCAGCGGGGGAACTATGGCTACACCTTC	CSAQRGNYGYTF
TRBJ2-7	TRBD2	many	TRBV20-1	TGCAGTGCTAGACCCTCTTTAGCGGGGGGGGGCGAGCAGTACTTC	CSARPSLAGGGEQYF